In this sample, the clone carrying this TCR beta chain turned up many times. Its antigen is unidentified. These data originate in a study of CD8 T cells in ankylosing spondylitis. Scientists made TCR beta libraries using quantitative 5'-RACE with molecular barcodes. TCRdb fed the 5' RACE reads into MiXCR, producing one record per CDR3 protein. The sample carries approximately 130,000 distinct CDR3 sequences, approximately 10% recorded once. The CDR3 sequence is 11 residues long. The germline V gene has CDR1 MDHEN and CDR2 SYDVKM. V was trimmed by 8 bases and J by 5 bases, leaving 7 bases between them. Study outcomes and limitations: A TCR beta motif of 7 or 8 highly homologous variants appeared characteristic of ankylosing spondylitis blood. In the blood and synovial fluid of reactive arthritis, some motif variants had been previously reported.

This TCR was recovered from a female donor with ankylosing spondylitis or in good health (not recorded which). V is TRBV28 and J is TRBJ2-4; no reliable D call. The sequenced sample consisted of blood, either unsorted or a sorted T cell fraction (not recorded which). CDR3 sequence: CASVLENIQYF. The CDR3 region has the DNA TGTGCCAGCGTTTTAGAAAACATTCAGTACTTC.